This T cell receptor (beta chain) was obtained from a study of cytomegalovirus exposure and HLA in healthy donors. General study findings and limits: When a later analysis compared HLA-associated TCR beta chains with equally common others, the HLA-associated chains turned out to be more clonally expanded and to have lower generation probabilities.

With 60 Vbeta and 13 Jbeta primers, the PCR was carried out. Here immunoSEQ multiplex PCR was the method, and the copy in TCRdb shows in-frame clones only, minus some. The sample yields 60,000 or so clones, about 80% seen once. The junction had 4 bases not matched to a gene; V was cut back by 1 base and J by 4 bases. The CDR3 totals 15 residues. The V gene's germline CDR1 is SGHRS and CDR2 YFSETQ. To note about this clone: Its antigen is unknown.

The chain links TRBV5-1 to TRBJ2-1; TRBD2 matches at 8 bases. The source of this sequence is a woman aged 35 to 49 in good health and CMV-seropositive. Sequenced material: PBMCs. CDR3 amino acids: CASSLSLAGYNEQFF. The CDR3 DNA follows: TGCGCCAGCAGCTTGTCTTTAGCGGGGTACAATGAGCAGTTCTTC.